These 30 T cell receptor beta chains share one sample of origin, sequenced in a study of shared clonotypes between healthy human individuals. TCRdb's copy holds only in-frame clones and misses some; the assay was immunoSEQ multiplex PCR. The top ten hold 0.045% to 0.06% of the sample, which has a few hundred thousand clones, 95% to 98% seen once. Sample: naive CD4+ T cells sorted from blood. The sample's subset: CD45RA+ positively selected. These receptors were obtained from a woman aged 25 to 39 in good health.

The V and J genes are TRBV28 and TRBJ2-3; D is perhaps TRBD1 or TRBD2 (7 bases each). Germline V CDR1 and CDR2: MDHEN, SYDVKM. The CDR3 is made up of 18 amino acids. V lost 3 bases and J 2 bases, leaving 21 bases between the germline ends. CDR3 in DNA: TGTGCCAGCAGTTTGTCGGGCGGGAGTACAGGGGACACAGATACGCAGTATTTT. Translation: CASSLSGGSTGDTDTQYF.

CDR3 sequence (DNA): TGCGCCAGCAGCCAAGATAAAGGGACCCTCCGAAGAGAGGACCAGTACTTC. Translated: CASSQDKGTLRREDQYF. The chain is built from TRBV4-1 and TRBJ2-5; D may correspond to TRBD1 or TRBD2 (5 bases each). V lost 0 bases to trimming and J lost 10 bases, with 24 bases between them. Germline CDR1 reads MGHRA; CDR2 reads YSYEKL. The CDR3 is 17 residues long.

The rearrangement uses TRBV5-5 and TRBJ1-4; maybe TRBD1 (5 bases). Germline V gene sequence: CDR1 SGHKS, CDR2 YYEKEE (reference sequence). The V gene lost 3 bases and the J gene lost 7 bases, with 10 bases spanning the gap. The CDR3 loop spans 13 amino acids. The CDR3 region has the DNA TGTGCCAGCAGCTCCTCAGGGAGTGAAAAACTGTTTTTT. This sequence encodes CASSSSGSEKLFF.

The chain is built from TRBV4-1 and TRBJ2-3; TRBD2 agrees at 8 bases. Germline V gene sequence: CDR1 MGHRA, CDR2 YSYEKL. The CDR3 runs to 16 residues. J gave up 0 bases and V 2 bases, and 4 bases lay outside the gene matches. The CDR3 sequence is CASSQRTSRSTDTQYF. In DNA form, the CDR3 reads TGCGCCAGCAGCCAACGGACTAGCAGAAGCACAGATACGCAGTATTTT.

The chain is built from TRBV5-1 and TRBJ2-7; D is unresolved. Germline V lookup: CDR1 SGHRS, CDR2 YFSETQ. CDR3 length equals 13 residues. Between the trimmed V and J ends, which lost 2 bases and 4 bases, there was a span of 10 bases. CDR3 in amino acids: CASSFDGKYEQYF. The CDR3 coding sequence is TGCGCCAGCAGCTTTGATGGGAAGTACGAGCAGTACTTC.

This clone was seen only once. In DNA, the CDR3 is TGTGCCAGCAGCGAAGTAGGATCCCAGGGTATTGGAGAAAAACTGTTTTTT. Amino acid sequence: CASSEVGSQGIGEKLFF. J is TRBJ1-4 and V is TRBV14; perhaps TRBD1 as D (5 bases). Trimming left V 5 bases short and J 8 bases short, with 24 bases between. The CDR3 is 17 amino acids. Per germline, CDR1 SGHDN and CDR2 FVKESK.

The chain carries TRBV2 and TRBJ2-7, with D possibly TRBD1 on 6 matching bases. Trimming left V 6 bases short and J 3 bases short, with 15 bases between. The CDR3 is 14 residues long. The germline CDR1 and CDR2 sequences are SNHLY and FYNNEI. The CDR3 nucleotides read TGTGCCAGCAGGGCGGAGGTGGGACACTACGAGCAGTACTTC. Protein product: CASRAEVGHYEQYF.

The chain carries TRBV2 and TRBJ1-3; no clear D gene. CDR3 size: 13 residues. Germline-derived CDR1 and CDR2 are SNHLY and FYNNEI. Trimming removed 6 bases at V and 4 bases at J, with 10 bases between. CDR3: CASRALGGNTIYF. CDR3 bases: TGTGCCAGCAGGGCGTTGGGGGGAAACACCATATATTTT.

This sequence joins TRBV5-1 and TRBJ2-7; TRBD2 matches at 7 bases. The germline gives CDR1 SGHRS, CDR2 YFSETQ. Unmatched junction bases numbered 15, after V lost 4 bases and J lost 5 bases. The CDR3 loop spans 16 amino acids. CDR3 residues: CASSPKAGPSANEQYF. CDR3 nucleotide sequence: TGCGCCAGCAGCCCGAAAGCGGGACCGTCCGCCAACGAGCAGTACTTC.

The V call is TRBV4-2, the J call TRBJ2-4; TRBD1 agrees at 9 bases. The CDR3 is 16 amino acids. The J segment lost 9 bases and the V segment lost 2 bases, leaving 11 bases of the junction unmatched. Germline loops: CDR1 LGHNA, CDR2 YNFKEQ. The CDR3 DNA is TGTGCCAGCAGCCAACCGAACAGGGGGCCCTTGCCCATTCAGTACTTC. This codes for CASSQPNRGPLPIQYF.

The rearrangement links TRBV19 to TRBJ2-2; D gene ambiguous. Trimming shortened V by 3 bases and J by 0 bases, and 8 bases separated the two germline ends. This CDR3 comprises 15 residues. CDR1 and CDR2 (germline): LNHDA, SQIVND (reference sequence). The DNA for the CDR3 is TGTGCCAGTAGTATTGTGGGATCGAACACCGGGGAGCTGTTTTTT. Its translation is CASSIVGSNTGELFF.

The CDR3 DNA reads TGTGCCAGCAGTGTCCGGCAGGCCACAGATACGCAGTATTTT. Protein product: CASSVRQATDTQYF. This chain joins TRBV28 and TRBJ2-3; D unresolved. The CDR3 is 14 amino acids. Germline CDR1 and CDR2: MDHEN and SYDVKM. V was shortened by 5 bases and J by 2 bases, with 11 bases between the two germline ends.

This rearrangement joins TRBV4-1 to TRBJ1-3, with D uncertain. The CDR3 loop spans 16 amino acids. V was trimmed by 0 bases and J by 0 bases, leaving 9 bases between them. Germline values: CDR1 MGHRA, CDR2 YSYEKL. CDR3 sequence: CASSQELASSGNTIYF. Here the CDR3 DNA reads TGCGCCAGCAGCCAAGAACTGGCAAGCTCTGGAAACACCATATATTTT.

J is TRBJ2-7 and V is TRBV14; 7 bases are a match to TRBD1. Germline lookup yields CDR1 SGHDN and CDR2 FVKESK. The ends lost 5 bases at V and 4 bases at J; junction bases unmatched: 11. The CDR3 has 15 residues. CDR3 amino acids: CASSGRDSRGYEQYF. DNA for the CDR3: TGTGCCAGCAGCGGACGGGACAGCCGAGGGTACGAGCAGTACTTC.

The chain couples TRBV10-3 to TRBJ1-5, with TRBD1 matching over 7 bases. Germline CDR1 and CDR2: ENHRY and SYGVKD. The CDR3 runs to 13 residues. Trimming at V came to 4 bases and at J to 5 bases, leaving 2 bases not matched to a gene. The CDR3 is CAISGQGDQPQHF. DNA for the CDR3: TGTGCCATCAGTGGACAGGGAGATCAGCCCCAGCATTTT.

The chain is built from TRBV19 and TRBJ1-5, with 8 bases that match TRBD1. V shed 5 bases, J shed 7 bases, and the junction held 7 bases outside the gene matches. Germline V gene lookup returns CDR1 LNHDA and CDR2 SQIVND (reference sequence). The CDR3 consists of 14 residues. CDR3 in DNA: TGTGCCAGTAGTCTGACAGGGGTGTACCAGCCCCAGCATTTT. This sequence encodes CASSLTGVYQPQHF.

This clone was counted once. The CDR3 DNA follows: TGTGCCAGCAGTTTAAGGGACAATCAAGAGACCCAGTACTTC. Translating gives CASSLRDNQETQYF. The chain couples TRBV28 to TRBJ2-5, with a tentative D call TRBD1 (6 bases). This CDR3 has 14 amino acids. Trimming left V 2 bases short and J 2 bases short, with 9 bases between. Germline-derived CDR1 and CDR2 are MDHEN and SYDVKM.

The rearrangement joins TRBV10-2 to TRBJ2-7; D is unresolved. V was trimmed by 2 bases and J by 1 base, leaving 6 bases between them. The CDR3 sequence is 13 residues long. Germline CDR1 and CDR2: WSHSY and SAAADI. The CDR3 sequence: CASSEGGSYEQYF. CDR3 coding DNA: TGCGCCAGCAGTGAGGGCGGATCCTACGAGCAGTACTTC.

This clone came up once. The V call is TRBV7-9, the J call TRBJ2-1; D is ambiguous. The CDR3 consists of 12 residues. Per the germline V gene, CDR1 is SEHNR and CDR2 is FQNEAQ (reference sequence). The V end lost 5 bases, the J end lost 9 bases, and 11 bases lay between the germline ends. CDR3 in amino acids: CASSPSSGEQFF. The CDR3 region has the DNA TGTGCCAGCAGCCCCAGTTCCGGTGAGCAGTTCTTC.

The CDR3 nucleotides are TGTGCCAGCTCCCTCAAAGGCGGGGACGAGCAGTACTTC. Amino acid sequence: CASSLKGGDEQYF. V gene TRBV5-6 combines with J gene TRBJ2-7, with D maybe TRBD2 (6 bases). Between the trimmed V and J ends, which lost 7 bases and 5 bases, there was a span of 16 bases. The germline gives CDR1 SGHDT, CDR2 YYEEEE. The CDR3 covers 13 residues.

The V and J genes are TRBV7-2 and TRBJ2-7; 7 bases agree with TRBD2. Germline lookup yields CDR1 SGHTA and CDR2 FQGNSA. This CDR3 comprises 17 residues. J lost 5 bases, V lost 1 base, and 14 bases had no gene match. The CDR3 bases are TGTGCCAGCAGCTTAGTGGCAATAAGGACTAGAAGGGACGAGCAGTACTTC. This translates into CASSLVAIRTRRDEQYF.

The chain has TRBV7-9 and TRBJ2-5; no definite D call. The V gene lost 7 bases and the J gene lost 5 bases, with 20 bases spanning the gap. Germline V gene lookup returns CDR1 SEHNR and CDR2 FQNEAQ (reference sequence). This CDR3 region has 15 residues. CDR3 bases: TGTGCCAGCAAACCCGGGCCGCCACTACGCGAGACCCAGTACTTC. Translation gives CASKPGPPLRETQYF.

The chain is built from TRBV7-9 and TRBJ2-1, with D hard to call. The germline V gene encodes CDR1 SEHNR and CDR2 FQNEAQ (reference sequence). This CDR3 has 14 amino acids. The ends were cut back, 1 base at V and 7 bases at J, with 11 bases in the middle. CDR3: CASSLVGEKNEQFF. The DNA of the CDR3 is TGTGCCAGCAGCTTAGTTGGAGAGAAAAATGAGCAGTTCTTC.

The gene calls are TRBV18 and TRBJ2-2; 8 nucleotides match TRBD1. Germline assignment: CDR1 KGHSH and CDR2 LQKENI. The V gene end was trimmed by 2 bases and the J gene end by 4 bases; junction bases not matched to a gene: 3. The CDR3 totals 15 residues. CDR3 DNA sequence: TGTGCCAGCTCACCAAGGACAGGGCGCACCGGGGAGCTGTTTTTT. This sequence encodes CASSPRTGRTGELFF.

This chain connects TRBV5-1 to TRBJ2-5, with D hard to call. This CDR3 comprises 14 residues. Germline values: CDR1 SGHRS, CDR2 YFSETQ. V was trimmed by 3 bases and J by 2 bases, leaving 11 bases between them. The CDR3, as DNA: TGCGCCAGCAGCTGGGGTGGCTTACAAGAGACCCAGTACTTC. This encodes CASSWGGLQETQYF.

The chain has TRBV19 and TRBJ2-7, with 8 bases identical to TRBD1. This CDR3 has 15 amino acids. The germline V gene encodes CDR1 LNHDA and CDR2 SQIVND (reference sequence). With 4 bases clipped from V and 4 bases from J, the junction kept 9 bases outside the gene matches. CDR3 in amino acids: CASSRGPDRAYEQYF. CDR3 in DNA: TGTGCCAGTAGTAGGGGACCGGACAGGGCTTACGAGCAGTACTTC.

This clone is a singleton in its sample. J is TRBJ2-7 and V is TRBV15, with 8 bases identical to TRBD1. CDR3 size: 15 residues. V lost 3 bases, J lost 3 bases, and 7 bases stayed unmatched. The germline gives CDR1 LNHNV, CDR2 YYDKDF (reference sequence). The CDR3 protein is CATSRGGQGVYEQYF. The CDR3 DNA reads TGTGCCACCAGCAGGGGCGGACAGGGAGTCTACGAGCAGTACTTC.

The rearrangement links TRBV28 to TRBJ2-6; D is unresolved. There are 13 residues in the CDR3. Germline values: CDR1 MDHEN, CDR2 SYDVKM. The V and J ends lost 5 bases and 4 bases respectively, with 6 bases between them. This CDR3 is CASSRTGANVLTF. The CDR3, as DNA: TGTGCCAGCAGTCGAACGGGGGCCAACGTCCTGACTTTC.

This chain links TRBV9 with TRBJ2-3, with D perhaps TRBD1 or TRBD2 (6 bases each). There are 14 residues in the CDR3. Between the trimmed V and J ends, which lost 3 bases and 4 bases, there was a span of 12 bases. Germline lookup yields CDR1 SGDLS and CDR2 YYNGEE. The CDR3 bases are TGTGCCAGCAGCGATAATAGGGGGGCAGATACGCAGTATTTT. Its translation: CASSDNRGADTQYF.

V gene TRBV11-3 combines with J gene TRBJ1-3; the D gene is possibly TRBD1 (5 bases). Trimming removed 5 bases at V and 8 bases at J, with 16 bases between. Germline V lookup: CDR1 SGHNT, CDR2 YENEEA. The CDR3 loop spans 14 amino acids. The CDR3, as DNA: TGTGCCAGCAGCCCCGGGACGGCGTCGTACACCATATATTTT. It codes for CASSPGTASYTIYF.